This paragraph covers one TCR beta chain sequence. This receptor's antigen is unknown. There are no base qualities to consult, and no much larger clone falls within one base. Sample time point, as interpreted from the label and publication: patch test 1, 2 weeks after DPC sensitization. The sample's treatment or condition label is to be understood as: therapeutic diphenylcyclopropenone sensitization with weekly scalp DPC. At every patch-test visit, the blood draw took place before the patch test was put on. To be eligible, patients had to be aged 18 to 70, diagnosed with alopecia and judged suitable for DPC therapy, while pregnant patients were excluded. Unfractionated whole blood was collected in Tempus Blood RNA tubes, and total RNA was extracted from that blood. This record comes from a study of human T cells and chemical hapten exposure (TCRdb year 2021). Background for the entire study: For sensitization, 2% DPC in acetone was applied to an approximately 2 cm by approximately 2 cm area of upper inner arm skin. Patients additionally received weekly therapeutic DPC doses to the scalp throughout the roughly 24-week study period. Libraries were pooled for sequencing, and per-sample TCR yields varied mainly because of small differences in library volumes within the pool. Alopecia areata with under or over 50% scalp involvement, alopecia totalis and alopecia universalis were represented in the patient cohort, which was mostly female. Blood samples were taken from patients before sensitization (week 0) and at 2, 6 and about 24 weeks after DPC sensitization. Patch testing on the upper back used Finn chambers containing 0.01% DPC, with scoring done after 6 days according to International Contact Dermatitis Research Group standards. For TCR sequencing, blood came from 25 to 35 alopecia patients at anywhere from one to four time points (pre-sensitization, 2, 6 and 24 weeks). In alopecia patients, the study followed how the peripheral blood TCR repertoire changed in vivo over primary and secondary sensitization to diphenylcyclopropenone (DPC), a hapten. General study outcomes and caveats: Because all patients had alopecia, a presumed autoimmune disease, the immune response of the patients might differ from that of healthy individuals. Compared with pre-sensitization or healthy control sets, expanded TCRs formed significantly more large CDR3 similarity clusters, which is consistent with antigen-driven responses. A positive correlation was found between the number of PT1 expanded TCRs and patch test score, with significance reached at thresholds 8, 16 and 32 but not 4. Repeated subsampling changed both the strength of the expansion versus patch-test correlation and the threshold at which the correlation became significant. The number of TCRs above 1 in 1000 frequency did not change with DPC sensitization; there was no evidence of global repertoire structure alterations.

The CDR3 covers 15 residues, taking in both the cysteine and the phenylalanine. Only CDR3 DNA remains: 45 bases, in frame from the first base. CDR1 and CDR2 are read off the germline V gene as SGHVS and FQNEAQ. Germline trimming: 1 base from V, 7 bases from J; junction bases outside gene matches: 5. The library relied on RACE. This sample was sequenced with a NextSeq 500. Library preparation attached unique molecular identifiers to individual cDNA molecules for quantitative, reproducible TCR counting. For every blood RNA sample, sequencing covered both the TCR alpha and TCR beta chains. The original pipeline was this. A median of about 100,000 TCRs per sample was observed, with a range of about 20,000 to 690,600. The Decombinator software suite was used to annotate V, J and CDR3 in the TCR reads. To make PS versus PT1 abundance plots, every sample was subsampled to the same number of TCRs (28,000). TCRs were defined as expanded if absent before sensitization and observed at least eight times at the 2-week time point. TCRdb handled the public reads itself, with Q25 trimming in fastp and clone calling in MiXCR, and kept productive beta chains. Entries that share a CDR3 protein sequence are merged under the most common genes and DNA. The V and J calls follow TCRdb's processing rather than the paper's. Within this sample are around 99,000 distinct CDR3 sequences, with around 12% of them counted one time only. Approximately 2% of the sample is taken by the ten largest.

The sample in question was whole blood, obtained in connection with sensitization to the hapten diphenylcyclopropenone (DPC). The sequence was obtained from a woman aged 40 to 50 with alopecia areata. Some clones in this sample may be carry-over from other donors' samples. Recombination joined TRBV7-8 with TRBJ2-5; 11 of the junction bases match TRBD2. The sequenced DNA is TGTGCCAGCAGCTTAGGGACTAGCGGGTCAGGGACCCAGTACTTC. This codes for CASSLGTSGSGTQYF.